This TCR beta chain appears in the sequencing data of a study of blood T cells in healthy people across ages. Whole-study findings and limits: Both higher diversity and more naive CD4+ cells marked long-lived donors when set against aged donors.

A J-beta primer mix and a sample-barcoded 5' primer were used in a second PCR of about 7 to 12 cycles. Every sample produced at least 2.5 million CDR3-containing paired-end reads. TCRdb independently ran MiXCR on the 5' RACE reads; one entry per CDR3 protein. The sample has about 730,000 distinct CDR3 sequences, roughly 45% seen once. The V gene's germline CDR1 is SNHLY and CDR2 FYNNEI. CDR3 length equals 14 residues. V dropped 3 bases and J dropped 7 bases, with 13 bases sitting between them. Worth noting for this clonotype: The target antigen is unknown.

Material for sequencing was blood. The TCR originated in a woman aged 55-75 years in good health. The chain carries TRBV2 and TRBJ2-1; D not resolved. The CDR3 DNA follows: TGTGCCAGCAGTGATTCCAGGAGAGTAAATGAGCAGTTCTTC. Protein product: CASSDSRRVNEQFF.